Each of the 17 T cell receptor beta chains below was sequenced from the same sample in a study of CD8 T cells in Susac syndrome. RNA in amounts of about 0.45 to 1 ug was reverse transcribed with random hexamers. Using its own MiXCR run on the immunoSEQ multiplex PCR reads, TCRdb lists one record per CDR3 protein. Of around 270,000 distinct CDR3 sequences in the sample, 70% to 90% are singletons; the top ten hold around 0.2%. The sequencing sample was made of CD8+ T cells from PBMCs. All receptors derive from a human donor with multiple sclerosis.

The CDR3 sequence is CSVEGLFF. The DNA of the CDR3 is TGCAGCGTTGAAGGACTGTTTTTT. This chain connects TRBV29-1 to TRBJ1-4; D unresolved. There are 8 residues in the CDR3. Germline-derived CDR1 and CDR2 are SQVTM and ANQGSEA. Trimming cost V 1 base and J 13 bases, with 1 base left between them.

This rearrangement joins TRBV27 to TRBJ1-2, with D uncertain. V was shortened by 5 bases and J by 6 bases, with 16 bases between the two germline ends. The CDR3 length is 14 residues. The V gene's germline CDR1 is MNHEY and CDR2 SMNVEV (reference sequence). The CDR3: CASSPLGGIHGYTF. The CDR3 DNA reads TGTGCCAGCAGTCCCCTGGGAGGGATACATGGCTACACCTTC.

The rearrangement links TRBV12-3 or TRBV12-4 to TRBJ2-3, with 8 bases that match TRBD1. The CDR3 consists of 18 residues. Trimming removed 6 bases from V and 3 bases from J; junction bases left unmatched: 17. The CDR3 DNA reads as TGTGCCAGCAGCAACCCTTGGCAGGGGGCGAGGGTAACAGATACGCAGTATTTT. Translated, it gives CASSNPWQGARVTDTQYF.

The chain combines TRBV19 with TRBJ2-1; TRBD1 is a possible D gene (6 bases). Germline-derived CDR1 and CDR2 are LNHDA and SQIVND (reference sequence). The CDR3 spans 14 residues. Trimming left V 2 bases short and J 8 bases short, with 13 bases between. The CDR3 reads CASSIQGTIDEQFF. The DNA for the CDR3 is TGTGCCAGTAGTATACAGGGGACGATCGATGAGCAGTTCTTC.

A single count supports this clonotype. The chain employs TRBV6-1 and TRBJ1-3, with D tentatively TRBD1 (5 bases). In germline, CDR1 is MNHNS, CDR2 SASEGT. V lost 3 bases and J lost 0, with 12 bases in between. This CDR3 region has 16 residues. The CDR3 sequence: CASSEIREDSGNTIYF. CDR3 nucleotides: TGTGCCAGCAGTGAGATCAGGGAGGACTCTGGAAACACCATATATTTT.

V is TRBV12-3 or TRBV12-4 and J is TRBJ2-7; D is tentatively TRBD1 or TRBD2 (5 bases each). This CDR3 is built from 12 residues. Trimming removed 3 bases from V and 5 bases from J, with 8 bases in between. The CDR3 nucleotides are TGTGCCAGCAGTTTTATGGGGGACGAGCAGTACTTC. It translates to CASSFMGDEQYF.

CDR3 bases: TGTGCCGGGTCGGCAGGACGCTCCTACGAGCAGTACTTC. The encoded protein is CAGSAGRSYEQYF. V gene TRBV6-2 or TRBV6-3 combines with J gene TRBJ2-7; D gene ambiguous. Per germline, CDR1 MNHEY and CDR2 SVGEGT. The V end lost 11 bases, the J end lost 0 bases, and 14 bases lay between the germline ends. The length of the CDR3 is 13 residues.

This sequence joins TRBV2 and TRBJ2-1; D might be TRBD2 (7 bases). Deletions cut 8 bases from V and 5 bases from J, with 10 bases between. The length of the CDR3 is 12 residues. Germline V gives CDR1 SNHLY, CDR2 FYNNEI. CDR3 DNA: TGTGCCAGCGGGGGGGCCGACAATGAGCAGTTCTTC. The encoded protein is CASGGADNEQFF. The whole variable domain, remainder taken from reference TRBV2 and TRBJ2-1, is EPEVTQTPSHQVTQMGQEVILRCVPISNHLYFYWYRQILGQKVEFLVSFYNNEISEKSEIFDDQFSVERPDGSNFTLKIRSTKLEDSAMYFCASGGADNEQFFGPGTRLTVL.

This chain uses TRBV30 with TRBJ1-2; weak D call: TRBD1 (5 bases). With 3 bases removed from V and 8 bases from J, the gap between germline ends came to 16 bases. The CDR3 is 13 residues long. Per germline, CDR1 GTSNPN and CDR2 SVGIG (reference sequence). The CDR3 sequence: CAWSSGHFNGYTF. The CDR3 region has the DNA TGTGCCTGGAGCTCGGGGCATTTCAACGGCTACACCTTC.

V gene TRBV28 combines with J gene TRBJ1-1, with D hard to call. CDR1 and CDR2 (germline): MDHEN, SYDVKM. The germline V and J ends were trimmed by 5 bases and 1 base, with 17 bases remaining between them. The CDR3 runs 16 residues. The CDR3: CASSSSLLLANTEAFF. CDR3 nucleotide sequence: TGTGCCAGCAGTAGCTCCCTACTGTTGGCGAACACTGAAGCTTTCTTT.

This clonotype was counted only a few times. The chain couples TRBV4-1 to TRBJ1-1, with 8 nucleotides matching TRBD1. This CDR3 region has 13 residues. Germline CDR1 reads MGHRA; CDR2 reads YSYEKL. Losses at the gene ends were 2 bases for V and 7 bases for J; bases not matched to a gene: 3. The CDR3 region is CASSQWTGYEAFF. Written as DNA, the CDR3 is TGCGCCAGCAGCCAATGGACAGGGTATGAAGCTTTCTTT.

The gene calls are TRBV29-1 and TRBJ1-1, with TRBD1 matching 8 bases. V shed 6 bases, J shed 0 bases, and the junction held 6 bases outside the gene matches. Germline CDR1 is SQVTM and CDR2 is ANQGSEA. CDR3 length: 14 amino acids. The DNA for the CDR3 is TGCAGCGTAGCACAGGGGGTCATGAACACTGAAGCTTTCTTT. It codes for CSVAQGVMNTEAFF.

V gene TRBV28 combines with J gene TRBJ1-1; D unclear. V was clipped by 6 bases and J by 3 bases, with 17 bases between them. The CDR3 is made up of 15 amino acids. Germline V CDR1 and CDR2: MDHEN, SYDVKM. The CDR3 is CASRRSLPGDTEAFF. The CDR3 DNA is TGTGCCAGCAGACGTTCCCTTCCTGGTGACACTGAAGCTTTCTTT.

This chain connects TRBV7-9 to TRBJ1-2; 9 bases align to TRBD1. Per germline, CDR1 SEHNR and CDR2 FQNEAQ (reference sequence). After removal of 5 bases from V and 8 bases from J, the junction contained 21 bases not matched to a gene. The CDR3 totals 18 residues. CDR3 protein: CASSPQGAYREILLGYTF. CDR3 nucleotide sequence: TGTGCCAGCAGCCCACAGGGGGCCTACAGGGAAATCCTCCTCGGCTACACCTTC. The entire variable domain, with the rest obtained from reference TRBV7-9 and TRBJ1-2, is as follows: DTGVSQNPRHKITKRGQNVTFRCDPISEHNRLYWYRQTLGQGPEFLTYFQNEAQLEKSRLLSDRFSAERPKGSFSTLEIQRTEQGDSAMYLCASSPQGAYREILLGYTFGSGTRLTVV.

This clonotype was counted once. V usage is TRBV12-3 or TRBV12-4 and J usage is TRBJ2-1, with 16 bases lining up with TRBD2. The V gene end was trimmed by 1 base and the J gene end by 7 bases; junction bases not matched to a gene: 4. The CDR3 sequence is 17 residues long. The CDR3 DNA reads TGTGCCAGCAGTTTAGGGGGACTAGCGGGAGGGCCGAATGAGCAGTTCTTC. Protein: CASSLGGLAGGPNEQFF.

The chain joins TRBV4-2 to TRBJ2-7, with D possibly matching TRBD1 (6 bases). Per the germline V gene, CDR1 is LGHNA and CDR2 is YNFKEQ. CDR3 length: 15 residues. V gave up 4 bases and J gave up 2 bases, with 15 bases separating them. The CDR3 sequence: CASSLGQGRAYEQYF. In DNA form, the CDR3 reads TGTGCCAGCAGCCTCGGCCAGGGGCGGGCCTACGAGCAGTACTTC.

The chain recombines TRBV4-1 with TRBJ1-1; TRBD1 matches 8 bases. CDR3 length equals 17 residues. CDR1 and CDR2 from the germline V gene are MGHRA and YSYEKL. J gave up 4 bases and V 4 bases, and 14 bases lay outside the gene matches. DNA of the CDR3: TGCGCCAGCAGCCTCCACGGACAGGGCCCTTCGGGCACTGAAGCTTTCTTT. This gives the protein CASSLHGQGPSGTEAFF.